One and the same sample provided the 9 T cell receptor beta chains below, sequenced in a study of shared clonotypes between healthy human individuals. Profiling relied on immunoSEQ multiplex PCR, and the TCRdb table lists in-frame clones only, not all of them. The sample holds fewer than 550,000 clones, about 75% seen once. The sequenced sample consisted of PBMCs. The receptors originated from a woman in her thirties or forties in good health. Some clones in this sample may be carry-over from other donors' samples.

The CDR3 bases are TGCGCCAGCAGTGCTAGACTAGGTTCGTCTAAGTTCTTC. It encodes CASSARLGSSKFF. The chain joins TRBV10-1 to TRBJ2-1; possibly TRBD2 for D (6 bases). V lost 4 bases to trimming and J lost 14 bases, with 18 bases between them. The CDR3 length is 13 residues. CDR1 and CDR2 (germline): WNHNN, SYGVQD (reference sequence).

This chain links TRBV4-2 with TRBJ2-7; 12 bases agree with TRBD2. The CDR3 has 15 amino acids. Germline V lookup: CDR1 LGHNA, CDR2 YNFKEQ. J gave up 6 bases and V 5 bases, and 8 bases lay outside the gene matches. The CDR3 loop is CASSFPGLAGGEQYF. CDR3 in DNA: TGTGCCAGCAGCTTTCCGGGACTAGCGGGTGGCGAGCAGTACTTC.

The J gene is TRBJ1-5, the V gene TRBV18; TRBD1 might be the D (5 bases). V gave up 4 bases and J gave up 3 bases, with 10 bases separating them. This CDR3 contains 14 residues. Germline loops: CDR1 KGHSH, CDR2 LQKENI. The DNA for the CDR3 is TGTGCCAGCTCACAAACAGGTTACAATCAGCCCCAGCATTTT. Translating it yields CASSQTGYNQPQHF. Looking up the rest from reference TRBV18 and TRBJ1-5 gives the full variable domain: NAGVMQNPRHLVRRRGQEARLRCSPMKGHSHVYWYRQLPEEGLKFMVYLQKENIIDESGMPKERFSAEFPKEGPSILRIQQVVRGDSAAYFCASSQTGYNQPQHFGDGTRLSIL.

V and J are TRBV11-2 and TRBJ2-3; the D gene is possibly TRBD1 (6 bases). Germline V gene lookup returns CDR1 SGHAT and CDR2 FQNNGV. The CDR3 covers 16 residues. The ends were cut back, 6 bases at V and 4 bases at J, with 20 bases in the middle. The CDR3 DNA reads TGTGCCAGCAGTCAAGAGGCAGGGGACGGTGCAGATACGCAGTATTTT. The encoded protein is CASSQEAGDGADTQYF.

Written as DNA, the CDR3 is TGTGCCAGCAGTAACAATACTATCTTAGCGGGAGGCCACGAGCAGTACTTC. Its protein product is CASSNNTILAGGHEQYF. J is TRBJ2-7 and V is TRBV5-4; 10 bases fit TRBD2. V lost 5 bases to trimming and J lost 5 bases; unmatched junction nucleotides: 16. The germline V gene has CDR1 SGHNT and CDR2 YYREEE (reference sequence). There are 17 residues in the CDR3.

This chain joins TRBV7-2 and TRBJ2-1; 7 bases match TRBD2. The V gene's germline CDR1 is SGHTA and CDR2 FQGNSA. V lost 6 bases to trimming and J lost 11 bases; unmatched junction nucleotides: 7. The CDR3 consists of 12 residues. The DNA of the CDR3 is TGTGCCAGCAGACTGGGAGGGACTAAGCAGTTCTTC. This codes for CASRLGGTKQFF.

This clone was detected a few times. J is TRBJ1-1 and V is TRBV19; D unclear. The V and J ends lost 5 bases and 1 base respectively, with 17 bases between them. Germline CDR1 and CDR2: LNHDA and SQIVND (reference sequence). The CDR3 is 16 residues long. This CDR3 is CASSSLESGWNTEAFF. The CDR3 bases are TGTGCCAGTAGTTCGCTTGAGTCTGGTTGGAACACTGAAGCTTTCTTT.

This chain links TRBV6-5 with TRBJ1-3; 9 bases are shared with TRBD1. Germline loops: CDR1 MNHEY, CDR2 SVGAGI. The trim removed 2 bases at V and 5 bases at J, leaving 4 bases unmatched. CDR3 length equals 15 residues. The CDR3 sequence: CASSYRTGARNTIYF. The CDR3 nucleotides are TGTGCCAGCAGTTACCGGACAGGGGCTAGAAACACCATATATTTT.

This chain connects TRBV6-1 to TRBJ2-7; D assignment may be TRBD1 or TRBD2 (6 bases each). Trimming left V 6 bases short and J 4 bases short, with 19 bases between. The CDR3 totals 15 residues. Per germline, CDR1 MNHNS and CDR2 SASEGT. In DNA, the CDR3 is TGTGCCAGCAGACCCTTGCGGGACAAACTTTACGAGCAGTACTTC. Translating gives CASRPLRDKLYEQYF.